These T cell receptor beta chains were read from a single sample in a study of monozygotic twins with inflammatory bowel disease. TCRdb reprocessed the 5' RACE reads and keeps a single row for each CDR3 protein, giving no DNA. This sample contains 350,000 to 500,000 distinct CDR3 sequences. The sample consisted of blood. These receptors were obtained from a human donor with ulcerative colitis or Crohn's disease, or a healthy co-twin of an affected twin (not recorded which). Both conserved end residues are part of each CDR3.

>TRBV27|TRBJ2-1
CASSALGNEQFF
>TRBV5-1|TRBJ2-7
CASSFGTGEYEQYF
>TRBV7-6|TRBJ1-3
CASSPQDYSGNTIYF
>TRBV6-1|TRBJ2-5
CASSESSAQETQYF
>TRBV18|TRBJ1-1
CASSPGVEIREAFF
>TRBV20-1|TRBJ2-7
CSASILRTGNSYEQYF
>TRBV5-6|TRBJ2-1
CASRPVGGINEQFF
>TRBV12-3/TRBV12-4|TRBJ1-3
CASSQVAGGRSSGNTIYF
>TRBV25-1|TRBJ2-7
CASSEGLQGSYF
>TRBV7-6|TRBJ2-1
CASSPWADEQFF
>TRBV7-2|TRBJ2-3
CASSRRRGADTQYF
>TRBV14|TRBJ2-1
CASSQLPKNEQFF
>TRBV2|TRBJ1-6
CASREGDSGNSPLHF
>TRBV2|TRBJ1-2
CASSVNPYGGSNYGYTF
>TRBV7-2|TRBJ2-7
CASSSRQEQYF
>TRBV4-1|TRBJ2-2
CASSPINTGELFF
>TRBV3-1|TRBJ2-2
CASSQSGAGELFF
>TRBV5-1|TRBJ2-3
CASSLGRDSTDTQYF
>TRBV3-1|TRBJ2-3
CASSQGISTDTQYF
>TRBV20-1|TRBJ2-5
CSADGLGETQYF
>TRBV5-1|TRBJ2-5
CASSSNGDRQETQYF
>TRBV28|TRBJ2-7
CASSGRTWEQYF
>TRBV5-6|TRBJ1-1
CASSSSGRNTEAFF
>TRBV5-6|TRBJ2-1
CASSLERVSYNEQFF
>TRBV5-5|TRBJ2-2
CASNAPPGQGYTGELFF
>TRBV5-1|TRBJ2-7
CASSLAGTGSSYEQYF
>TRBV4-3|TRBJ1-1
CASSQGTQGGRGKAFF
>TRBV9|TRBJ2-1
CASSEGAYNEQFF
>TRBV7-2|TRBJ1-3
CASSLFINTIYF
>TRBV30|TRBJ2-2
CALGTGTGIIGELFF
>TRBV4-2|TRBJ2-1
CASSQDGPTVLYNEQFF
>TRBV13|TRBJ2-3
CASRTVSTDTQYF
>TRBV10-3|TRBJ2-3
CAISEVEALTQYF
>TRBV20-1|TRBJ2-6
CSAAGSGANVLTF
>TRBV5-1|TRBJ1-1
CASSLVEGANTEAFF
>TRBV25-1|TRBJ2-3
CASSPWRYSTDTQYF
>TRBV11-1|TRBJ1-3
CASSPTRDEGYYSGNTIYF
>TRBV20-1|TRBJ1-5
CSGTDGGNQPQHF
>TRBV5-6|TRBJ2-1
CASSLGASGTSGNEQFF
>TRBV12-3/TRBV12-4|TRBJ1-5
CASRIDVFQPQHF
>TRBV7-9|TRBJ2-3
CASAGDGLQRGDTQYF
>TRBV5-1|TRBJ2-1
CASSLSASLTEQFF
>TRBV7-9|TRBJ1-5
CASSLEGEEPQHF
>TRBV5-1|TRBJ2-7
CASSPMTGPLSYEQYF
>TRBV20-1|TRBJ2-2
CSATAGTANTGELFF
>TRBV20-1|TRBJ2-5
CSARGVGETQYF
>TRBV4-2|TRBJ2-1
CASSHQGAYNEQFF
>TRBV20-1|TRBJ1-3
CSARGVQASGNTIYF
>TRBV3-1|TRBJ2-3
CASSKKTVVATDTQYF
>TRBV30|TRBJ1-1
CAWRGQGYNTEAFF
>TRBV7-2|TRBJ2-3
CASSPTDRGHTQYF
>TRBV5-1|TRBJ2-3
CASSFQGGIDTQYF
>TRBV7-9|TRBJ2-1
CASRRTGYNEQFF
>TRBV7-6|TRBJ1-2
CASSSASQGYRDYGYTF
>TRBV5-6|TRBJ2-1
CASSNSGTGDDGYNEQFF
>TRBV30|TRBJ1-6
CAWDEEPYSPLHF
>TRBV6-5|TRBJ1-1
CASRPRGTEAFF
>TRBV12-3/TRBV12-4|TRBJ1-1
CASSPRRGNTEAFF
>TRBV29-1|TRBJ1-1
CSVAMIPFMNTEAFF
>TRBV20-1|TRBJ2-1
CSAIRGTSQSNEQFF